The following is a T cell receptor (beta chain) sequence with its context. The germline gives CDR1 SGHTA, CDR2 FQGTGA. Trimming cost V 4 bases and J 7 bases, with 17 bases left between them. The CDR3 totals 14 residues. This entry belongs to a study of technical replicates of blood from a handful of donors. Generated by immunoSEQ multiplex PCR, the TCRdb table keeps only in-frame clones and is missing some. The table has 75,000 to 100,000 clones, about 95% seen once. Sequencing was done on a sample of T cells isolated from PBMCs. This TCR derives from a human donor in good health. V gene TRBV7-3 combines with J gene TRBJ2-7, with a weak D call TRBD2 (6 bases). This chain's CDR3 is CASSSAGTPMEQYF. The CDR3 nucleotides read TGTGCCAGCAGCTCCGCCGGGACTCCTATGGAGCAGTACTTC.